The clone carrying this T cell receptor (beta chain) was seen many times. Its antigen is undetermined. Genomic DNA, the template, was used for profiling of the TCR beta VDJ and CDR3. In TCRdb, the reads were re-called with MiXCR into one record per CDR3 protein. This table has 150,000 to 200,000 distinct CDR3 sequences, around half appearing once. Selection for sequencing was limited to patients who had shown CD8+CD57+ cell expansion by flow cytometry. Blood was sampled before the patients had received any therapy. The data belong to a study of CD8+CD57+ T cells in acquired aplastic anemia. Study-level information: Sorted cells (CD4+ and CD8+) yielded DNA amounts that averaged about 3.1 ug. Study outcomes and limitations: With respect to CD8+ Simpson's diversity, patients and controls did not differ significantly.

The clonotype comes from a human donor with aplastic anemia. Sequencing was carried out using sorted CD4+, CD8+, or CD8+CD57+ T cells (not recorded which) from PBMCs.

CDR3 DNA sequence: TGTGCCAGCAGCATTACGCGGGGTACAGATACGCAGTATTTT. Amino acids: CASSITRGTDTQYF. The V call is TRBV9, the J call TRBJ2-3; maybe TRBD2 (6 bases). The germline V gene has CDR1 SGDLS and CDR2 YYNGEE. The CDR3 is made up of 14 amino acids. V was trimmed by 4 bases and J by 3 bases, leaving 12 bases between them.